This T cell receptor beta chain derives from a study of shared T cell receptors in the human thymus. Unmatched junction bases numbered 13, after V lost 8 bases and J lost 6 bases. Per germline, CDR1 WNHNN and CDR2 SYGVQD (reference sequence). The CDR3 runs 14 residues. Using immunoSEQ multiplex PCR, the repertoire was profiled, and TCRdb retains in-frame clones only, with some absent. The sample has about 710,000 clones, about 89% seen once. The same sample was also studied in work on human thymus T cells.

Sequenced: thymocytes. The TCR was taken from a boy less than two years old with a congenital heart defect. V usage is TRBV10-1 and J usage is TRBJ2-7; 7 nucleotides match TRBD1. The CDR3 region has the DNA TGCGCCAGCTTTCGCGCCGACAGGGTTGGCGAGCAGTACTTC. Translation: CASFRADRVGEQYF.